The present T cell receptor beta chain was sequenced within a study of untreated major depressive disorder. Study-level results: Only three preselected Vbeta families were compared in sequencing.

V was cut by 0 bases and J by 0 bases, with 8 bases left in between. From germline, CDR1 is PRHDT and CDR2 FYEKMQ (reference sequence). The CDR3 is 15 amino acids. The donors were all European-descended. CD4+ T cell purity was typically about 95%. Note on this clone: Its antigen is not identified.

The assay was immunoSEQ multiplex PCR, and TCRdb's table has in-frame clones only and misses some. Seen here are around 20,000 clones, just under 90% observed once, and the top ten hold approximately 0.47%. The specimen sequenced was CD4+ T cells from PBMCs. This TCR came from a woman aged 40 to 50 in good health. The chain is built from TRBV13 and TRBJ1-1; D not certain. CDR3 protein: CASSLGRVLNTEAFF. The CDR3 nucleotides read TGTGCCAGCAGCTTAGGAAGGGTTTTGAACACTGAAGCTTTCTTT. Combining the CDR3 with reference TRBV13 and TRBJ1-1 gives the whole variable domain AAGVIQSPRHLIKEKRETATLKCYPIPRHDTVYWYQQGPGQDPQFLISFYEKMQSDKGSIPDRFSAQQFSDYHSELNMSSLELGDSALYFCASSLGRVLNTEAFFGQGTRLTVV.